This TCR beta chain was found in a study of control samples from healthy donors and cancer patients. Produced via immunoSEQ multiplex PCR; TCRdb's table is partial and in-frame only. The table has about 77,000 clones, approximately 92% seen once; the top ten hold over 4.5%. Sequenced sample: blood. This TCR derives from a woman aged 60-75 years in good health.

The chain's CDR3 is CASRGQGLTEAFF. CDR3 sequence (DNA): TGTGCCAGCAGGGGACAGGGTCTTACTGAAGCTTTCTTT. The chain recombines TRBV12-3 or TRBV12-4 with TRBJ1-1; 9 nucleotides match TRBD1. The CDR3 runs 13 residues. The ends lost 6 bases at V and 5 bases at J; junction bases unmatched: 4.